The clone carrying this T cell receptor (beta chain) was detected only a few times. Its target is unknown. These data come from a study of T cell repertoires in cytomegalovirus infection. Across the whole study: Matching HLA type and CMV infection were both indicated by public TCR beta signatures. Study-level points and caveats: HLA-C-restricted CMV-specific TCR beta clonotypes were dominant in the ex vivo response. The cumulative frequency of public TCR beta families identified carriers of CMV plus the relevant HLA.

The V gene lost 2 bases and the J gene lost 4 bases, with 11 bases spanning the gap. The CDR3 totals 14 residues. Germline V gives CDR1 SGHAT, CDR2 FQNNGV. TCRdb analysed the reads with MiXCR anew, one entry per CDR3 protein. The table shows 180,000 or so distinct CDR3 sequences, with approximately 18% occurring only once. The sequence was obtained from a human donor in good health (CMV status not recorded). Some clones in this sample may be carry-over from other donors' samples. The sample comprised CD8+ T cells from PBMCs. The chain uses TRBV11-2 and TRBJ1-2; tentatively, D is TRBD1 (6 bases). CDR3 in amino acids: CASSLFQGSYGYTF. The DNA of the CDR3 is TGTGCCAGCAGCTTATTTCAGGGGAGCTATGGCTACACCTTC.